The rows below give T cell receptor beta chains drawn from one sample of a study of blood T cell repertoires in COVID-19. Generated by immunoSEQ multiplex PCR, the TCRdb table keeps only in-frame clones and is missing some. The sample records some 220,000 clones, about 83% being singletons. Sequencing was performed on peripheral blood. Every receptor here comes from a woman aged 30 to 39 with COVID-19, enrolled during active disease. The CDR3 runs from the conserved cysteine through the conserved F or W. The D gene is left open where the match is weak. A clone size is listed for some rows: how often the clone was seen (once, few, many), or a class if it is expanded.

J | D | V | size | CDR3 | DNA
TRBJ1-2 | TRBD1 | TRBV4-1 | - | CASSPGQGLGGYTF | TGCGCCAGCAGCCCGGGACAGGGATTAGGAGGCTACACCTTC
TRBJ2-3 | TRBD2 | TRBV7-3 | - | CASSQLGTSGGTDTQYF | TGTGCCAGCAGCCAACTAGGGACTAGCGGGGGCACAGATACGCAGTATTTT
TRBJ2-5 | TRBD2 | TRBV6-5 | few | CASARAGGRETQYF | TGTGCCAGCGCCAGAGCGGGGGGGCGGGAGACCCAGTACTTC
TRBJ1-6 | - | TRBV30 | - | CAWSVPGRRGDSPLHF | TGTGCCTGGAGTGTACCGGGAAGGCGAGGAGATTCACCCCTCCACTTT
TRBJ2-1 | TRBD2 | TRBV2 | - | CASRPRTSGGAGEQFF | TGTGCCAGCAGACCTAGGACTAGCGGGGGGGCCGGTGAGCAGTTCTTC
TRBJ1-2 | TRBD1 | TRBV6-1 | few | CASSEDDRGQYGYTF | TGTGCCAGCAGTGAAGACGACAGGGGGCAATATGGCTACACCTTC
TRBJ2-1 | - | TRBV9 | few | CASSVSGPYNEQFF | TGTGCCAGCAGCGTAAGCGGGCCCTACAATGAGCAGTTCTTC
TRBJ1-4 | - | TRBV7-9 | - | CASSPQGEKLFF | TGTGCCAGCAGCCCTCAGGGCGAAAAACTGTTTTTT
TRBJ2-7 | TRBD1 | TRBV7-2 | - | CASSSRTGPEQYF | TGTGCCAGCAGCTCCCGGACAGGTCCCGAGCAGTACTTC
TRBJ1-1 | - | TRBV29-1 | - | CSGENTEAFF | TGCAGCGGCGAGAACACTGAAGCTTTCTTT
TRBJ2-5 | - | TRBV5-8 | once | CASKEEGAKETQYF | TGTGCCAGCAAAGAGGAGGGAGCAAAAGAGACCCAGTACTTC
TRBJ1-6 | - | TRBV14 | - | CASSHRGNNSPLHF | TGTGCCAGCAGCCACAGGGGCAACAATTCACCCCTCCACTTT
TRBJ1-5 | - | TRBV6-2/TRBV6-3 | - | CASSRDYREPQHF | TGTGCCAGCAGCCGGGACTACAGGGAGCCCCAGCATTTT
TRBJ2-7 | - | TRBV5-1 | - | CASSLTIDNTYEQYF | TGCGCCAGCAGCTTGACCATTGACAACACCTACGAGCAGTACTTC
TRBJ1-3 | TRBD1 | TRBV27 | once | CASSPGQGSFSGNTIYF | TGTGCCAGCAGCCCCGGACAGGGGAGTTTCTCTGGAAACACCATATATTTT
TRBJ1-4 | TRBD1 | TRBV2 | - | CASSTQGMDGKLFF | TGTGCCAGCAGTACACAGGGGATGGATGGAAAACTGTTTTTT
TRBJ1-2 | - | TRBV28 | - | CASRHTGNYGYTF | TGTGCCAGCAGACATACAGGAAACTATGGCTACACCTTC
TRBJ1-4 | - | TRBV7-2 | - | CASSVSQGTNEKLFF | TGTGCCAGCAGCGTCTCCCAGGGGACTAATGAAAAACTGTTTTTT
TRBJ1-4 | TRBD1 | TRBV29-1 | - | CSVGHRGSEKLFF | TGCAGCGTTGGTCACAGGGGAAGTGAAAAACTGTTTTTT
TRBJ1-6 | - | TRBV10-3 | - | CAISVGSTADSPLHF | TGTGCCATCAGTGTGGGCAGTACGGCCGATTCACCCCTCCACTTT
TRBJ2-7 | TRBD1 | TRBV18 | - | CASSEGTGALYEQYF | TGTGCCAGCTCCGAGGGGACAGGGGCCCTCTACGAGCAGTACTTC
TRBJ2-6 | TRBD1 | TRBV5-1 | - | CASSYQTGTGANVLTF | TGCGCCAGCAGCTACCAGACAGGGACCGGGGCCAACGTCCTGACTTTC
TRBJ2-2 | TRBD1 | TRBV18 | few | CASSERTGPDTGELFF | TGTGCCAGCTCAGAGCGGACAGGGCCAGACACCGGGGAGCTGTTTTTT
TRBJ2-1 | TRBD2 | TRBV6-2/TRBV6-3 | once | CASSYLGLAEIPYNEQFF | TGTGCCAGCAGTTACTTGGGACTAGCGGAAATACCCTACAATGAGCAGTTCTTC